Detailed here is one T cell receptor (beta chain). Its cognate antigen has yet to be identified. No per-base quality is available; no much larger clone lies one base away. The sample belongs to a study of CD8 T cells in Susac syndrome (dated by TCRdb to between 2017 and 2020). At the level of the whole study: The study used repertoire sequencing to test whether antigen drove CD8+ T cell activation and differentiation in Susac syndrome. Clonality of the CD8+ T cell repertoire was compared between more than 9 healthy donors, 14 Susac syndrome patients and some 15 multiple sclerosis patients. Points the paper makes about the study in general: The TCR sequencing and HLA analysis was acknowledged to have included a relatively small number of individuals.

RNA was extracted using the RNeasy kit, and roughly 0.5 to 1 ug of the RNA was reverse transcribed with random hexamers. The immunoSEQ multiplex PCR assay, covering 54 Vbeta and 13 Jbeta segments, was used to amplify TCR beta CDR3 regions. To correct PCR amplification bias, a synthetic template baseline was used for both primer optimization and computational correction. The authors processed their data as follows. Reads were annotated to V, D and J genes according to IMGT and were analyzed with immunoSEQ Analyzer, with only productive sequences retained. Clonality was calculated as one minus the Shannon entropy normalized by log2 of the number of productive unique sequences. For each patient and control, public and private clones were evaluated among the 100 most prevalent clones. Clones were defined as Susac-specific if absent from the healthy and MS cohorts, from approximately 1,100 published viral clones and from other ImmuneACCESS disease sequences. TCRdb redid the processing of the public reads, applying fastp at Q25 and MiXCR, and retained in-frame beta chains. Every distinct CDR3 protein forms one entry, paired with its most common genes and DNA. TCRdb's processing, not the study's, gives the V and J calls here. The sample has about 22,000 distinct CDR3 sequences on record, 85% to 95% of them singletons. Of the sample, approximately 0.25% falls within the top ten clones.

High-throughput TCR beta sequencing profiled peripheral blood CD8+ and CD4+ T cells from healthy donors, Susac syndrome patients and multiple sclerosis patients. Healthy donors were included as age- and sex-matched controls. Bulk CD8+ and CD4+ T cells were purified magnetically by negative isolation, whereas CD8+ TEMRA cells were enriched by FACS. Blood was collected in EDTA tubes and processed within 24 hours, with PBMCs isolated through density gradient centrifugation. PBMCs intended for TCR sequencing were cryopreserved in liquid nitrogen and thawed later in a water bath at 37 degrees C. The sorted or isolated CD4+, CD8+ and CD8+ TEMRA cells had a purity of 90% or higher. CDR1 and CDR2, looked up from the germline V gene, are SGHAT and FQNNGV. The V end gives up 1 base and the J end 0 bases, leaving 7 bases in the junction not matched to a gene. There are 18 amino acids in the CDR3, from cysteine to phenylalanine inclusive. Just CDR3 DNA is preserved here, 54 bases in frame from base 1.

This clonotype was sampled from a human donor in good health. The sequenced sample consisted of CD8+ T cells from PBMCs. The V and J genes are TRBV11-2 and TRBJ2-7, with 12 middle bases fitting TRBD2. Read as DNA, the sequence is TGTGCCAGCAGCTTAGGGACTAGCGGGGTTCCCTACTCCTACGAGCAGTACTTC. This sequence encodes CASSLGTSGVPYSYEQYF.